What follows are 20 T cell receptor beta chains derived from one specimen sequenced in a study of blood T cell repertoires in COVID-19. Method: immunoSEQ multiplex PCR; TCRdb's copy keeps in-frame clones and lacks some. The table shows roughly 80,000 clones, with about 85% occurring only once. The sequenced sample consisted of peripheral blood. These receptors were taken from a human donor in a cohort sampled during active COVID-19.

This sequence joins TRBV19 and TRBJ1-1; 7 bases line up with TRBD1. Germline V gene lookup returns CDR1 LNHDA and CDR2 SQIVND (reference sequence). The CDR3 consists of 14 residues. V gave up 7 bases and J gave up 2 bases; unmatched junction bases: 7. For the CDR3, the DNA is TGTGCCAGTAAAACCGGGACAGTTAACACTGAAGCTTTCTTT. The encoded protein is CASKTGTVNTEAFF.

This sequence joins TRBV28 and TRBJ1-5; TRBD1 matches at 9 bases. CDR1 is MDHEN and CDR2 is SYDVKM in the germline V gene. V shed 2 bases and J 2 bases; nucleotides not matched to a gene: 1. This CDR3 contains 15 residues. As DNA, the CDR3 is TGTGCCAGCAGTTTAACAGGGGGCGGCAATCAGCCCCAGCATTTT. This codes for CASSLTGGGNQPQHF.

This clone was detected only a few times. The gene calls are TRBV5-1 and TRBJ2-6, with 9 bases fitting TRBD1. Per germline, CDR1 SGHRS and CDR2 YFSETQ. The CDR3 length is 16 residues. V dropped 2 bases and J dropped 3; count of bases not matched to a gene: 3. CDR3 in DNA: TGCGCCAGCAGCTTAGACAGGGGGAGTGGGGCCAACGTCCTGACTTTC. It encodes CASSLDRGSGANVLTF.

The chain joins TRBV24-1 to TRBJ1-5; 7 nucleotides agree with TRBD1. The CDR3 runs 13 residues. Germline V gene data show CDR1 as KGHDR and CDR2 as SFDVKD. V lost 7 bases, J lost 6 bases, and 5 bases stayed unmatched. The CDR3 DNA sequence: TGTGCCACCAGCGTAGGGGGCAGTCAGCCCCAGCATTTT. Its translation is CATSVGGSQPQHF.

The rearrangement uses TRBV29-1 and TRBJ2-1, with D possibly TRBD2 on 5 matching bases. Germline V gene data show CDR1 as SQVTM and CDR2 as ANQGSEA. The V end was cut by 7 bases, the J end by 6 bases, with 19 bases between. The length of the CDR3 is 14 residues. CDR3 amino acids: CSGKPSVGINEQFF. The CDR3 nucleotides read TGCAGCGGCAAACCGAGCGTCGGGATCAATGAGCAGTTCTTC.

With respect to this clone: Compared with germline, one end of the junction differs, possibly owing to a read error. The chain recombines TRBV19 with TRBJ1-2, with a tentative D call TRBD1 (5 bases). CDR3 size: 11 residues. Germline V lookup: CDR1 LNHDA, CDR2 SQIVND (reference sequence). Written as DNA, the CDR3 is TGTGCCAGTAGCCCGACGGTCGGGGGAGCCTTC. This encodes CASSPTVGGAF.

The gene calls are TRBV27 and TRBJ1-5, with 8 positions matching TRBD1. J gave up 7 bases and V 4 bases, and 6 bases lay outside the gene matches. The CDR3 covers 14 residues. The germline gives CDR1 MNHEY, CDR2 SMNVEV (reference sequence). The CDR3 protein is CASSSTGAGQPQHF. For the CDR3, the DNA is TGTGCCAGCAGTTCGACAGGGGCCGGCCAGCCCCAGCATTTT.

The chain is built from TRBV9 and TRBJ2-1; 7 bases are shared with TRBD2. Unmatched junction bases numbered 12, after V lost 4 bases and J lost 5 bases. This CDR3 has 16 residues. CDR1 SGDLS and CDR2 YYNGEE come from the germline V gene. The CDR3 nucleotides read TGTGCCAGCAGCCCTAGGGGAGGGCTGGGGAACAATGAGCAGTTCTTC. Protein sequence: CASSPRGGLGNNEQFF.

The chain carries TRBV5-4 and TRBJ1-4; TRBD1 matches 10 bases. Germline V gene sequence: CDR1 SGHNT, CDR2 YYREEE (reference sequence). The CDR3 has 16 residues. V dropped 4 bases and J dropped 0; count of bases not matched to a gene: 3. This chain's CDR3 is CASSQGQGATNEKLFF. For the CDR3, the DNA is TGTGCCAGCAGCCAAGGACAGGGGGCAACTAATGAAAAACTGTTTTTT.

The V call is TRBV5-1, the J call TRBJ2-1, with 11 bases aligning to TRBD2. The CDR3 totals 14 residues. V shed 5 bases, J shed 5 bases, and the junction held 3 bases outside the gene matches. Germline V CDR1 and CDR2: SGHRS, YFSETQ. CDR3 sequence (DNA): TGCGCCAGCAGGCCGGGACTAGCGGACAATGAGCAGTTCTTC. Its translation: CASRPGLADNEQFF. Complete variable domain (other parts from reference TRBV5-1 and TRBJ2-1): KAGVTQTPRYLIKTRGQQVTLSCSPISGHRSVSWYQQTPGQGLQFLFEYFSETQRNKGNFPGRFSGRQFSNSRSEMNVSTLELGDSALYLCASRPGLADNEQFFGPGTRLTVL.

The genes are TRBV7-7 and TRBJ2-5; 11 bases fit TRBD2. CDR3 length: 17 residues. Germline V gives CDR1 SSHAT, CDR2 FNYEAQ (reference sequence). After removal of 5 bases from V and 4 bases from J, the junction contained 12 bases not matched to a gene. CDR3 DNA: TGTGCCAGCAGCCCCCGTACTAGCGGGAGTTTGGGAGAGACCCAGTACTTC. Amino acids: CASSPRTSGSLGETQYF.

The CDR3 sequence: CASSPSGRGNNSPLHF. The CDR3 nucleotides read TGTGCCAGCTCACCTTCGGGCAGGGGGAACAATTCACCCCTCCACTTT. The chain joins TRBV18 to TRBJ1-6, with 7 positions matching TRBD1. Trimming at V came to 3 bases and at J to 7 bases, leaving 9 bases not matched to a gene. Germline CDR1 and CDR2: KGHSH and LQKENI. There are 16 residues in the CDR3.

The chain has TRBV30 and TRBJ1-4; TRBD1 is a possible D gene (5 bases). Germline CDR1 is GTSNPN and CDR2 is SVGIG (reference sequence). Between the trimmed V and J ends, which lost 3 bases and 7 bases, there was a span of 12 bases. This CDR3 region has 13 residues. The chain's CDR3 is CAWRSQGGEKLFF. CDR3 DNA: TGTGCCTGGAGGTCGCAGGGTGGTGAAAAACTGTTTTTT.

The rearrangement uses TRBV19 and TRBJ2-6, with 11 bases that match TRBD1. In germline, CDR1 is LNHDA, CDR2 SQIVND (reference sequence). J lost 2 bases, V lost 8 bases, and 5 bases had no gene match. The CDR3 sequence is 16 residues long. In DNA form, the CDR3 reads TGTGCCAGTTGGGACAGGGGGTCGGCTGGGGCCAACGTCCTGACTTTC. Translation gives CASWDRGSAGANVLTF.

The rearrangement links TRBV18 to TRBJ2-3; TRBD2 might be the D (6 bases). V gave up 3 bases and J gave up 2 bases, with 9 bases separating them. Germline V gene data show CDR1 as KGHSH and CDR2 as LQKENI. This CDR3 is built from 14 residues. The CDR3 spells CASSPDYNTDTQYF. The CDR3 DNA reads as TGTGCCAGCTCACCGGACTACAACACAGATACGCAGTATTTT.

The rearrangement joins TRBV5-1 to TRBJ2-5; 8 bases match TRBD2. The trim removed 0 bases at V and 5 bases at J, leaving 6 bases unmatched. The germline V gene has CDR1 SGHRS and CDR2 YFSETQ. The length of the CDR3 is 15 residues. CDR3 loop: CASSLVLAGSETQYF. CDR3 in DNA: TGCGCCAGCAGCTTGGTTCTAGCGGGTTCTGAGACCCAGTACTTC.

The chain couples TRBV21-1 to TRBJ1-5; the table's TRBD1 call for D was not verified on the DNA. TRBV21-1 is a recognized pseudogene. The CDR3 is made up of 14 amino acids. CDR3 sequence reads: CASKGPGQGQPQHF. DNA of the CDR3: TGTGCCAGCAAGGGCCCGGGACAGGGTCAGCCCCAGCATTTT.

This clone appeared once. This rearrangement joins TRBV5-1 to TRBJ2-7; TRBD1 is a possible D gene (6 bases). CDR1 and CDR2 (germline): SGHRS, YFSETQ. V shed 0 bases and J shed 2 bases, with 12 bases lying between them. This CDR3 region has 15 residues. CDR3 bases: TGCGCCAGCAGCTTGGGGGTAGGGGGAGCCTACGAGCAGTACTTC. Translated, it gives CASSLGVGGAYEQYF.

The chain uses TRBV30 and TRBJ1-4, with 7 bases lining up with TRBD1. This CDR3 has 13 amino acids. Germline V lookup: CDR1 GTSNPN, CDR2 SVGIG (reference sequence). With V trimmed by 5 bases and J by 6 bases, 6 bases remained unmatched. Here the CDR3 reads CAWSTGRDEKLFF. In DNA form, the CDR3 reads TGTGCCTGGTCGACAGGGCGGGATGAAAAACTGTTTTTT. The full variable domain, with the rest looked up from reference TRBV30 and TRBJ1-4, is SQTIHQWPATLVQPVGSPLSLECTVEGTSNPNLYWYRQAAGRGLQLLFYSVGIGQISSEVPQNLSASRPQDRQFILSSKKLLLSDSGFYLCAWSTGRDEKLFFGSGTQLSVL.

This clone came up once. This rearrangement joins TRBV3-1 (or the pseudogene TRBV3-2) to TRBJ1-1, with 9 positions matching TRBD1. V was clipped by 7 bases and J by 11 bases; unmatched bases: 8. The CDR3 length is 12 residues. Germline-derived CDR1 and CDR2 are LGHDT and YNNKEL (reference sequence). CDR3 DNA: TGTGCCAGCAAATCCGGGACAGGGTTTGCTTTCTTT. Translated, it gives CASKSGTGFAFF.